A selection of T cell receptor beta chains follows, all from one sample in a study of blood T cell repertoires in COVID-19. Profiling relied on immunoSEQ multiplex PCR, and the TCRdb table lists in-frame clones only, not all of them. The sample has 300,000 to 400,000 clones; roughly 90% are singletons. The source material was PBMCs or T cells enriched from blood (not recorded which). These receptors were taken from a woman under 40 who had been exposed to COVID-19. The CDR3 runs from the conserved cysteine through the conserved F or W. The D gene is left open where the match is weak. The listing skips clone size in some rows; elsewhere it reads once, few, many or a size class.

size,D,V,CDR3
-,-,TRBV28,CASSSGGGGYTF
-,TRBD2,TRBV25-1,CASSGFRGLAGGDNEQFF
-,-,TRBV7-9,CASSWGLPNEQFF
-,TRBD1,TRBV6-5,CASRSTGNYGYTF
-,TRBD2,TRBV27,CASSLVASGGAGEQYF
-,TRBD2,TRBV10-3,CAISVHRGASGAYNEQFF
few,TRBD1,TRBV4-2,CASSSQGRSYNSPLHF
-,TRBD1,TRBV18,CASSHGRGQGNAEAFF
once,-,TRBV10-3,CAISESIASGPQHF
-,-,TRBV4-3,CASSQGGGGTARNEQFF
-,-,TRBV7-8,CASSETGVAYEQYF
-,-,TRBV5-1,CASSPEGVYILTDTQYF
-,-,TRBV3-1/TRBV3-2,CASSRPGLRNEQFF
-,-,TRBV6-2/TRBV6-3,CASSYSRAGERRTTQPQHF
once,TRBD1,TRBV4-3,CASSQGQGPDYEQYF
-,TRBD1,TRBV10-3,CAVRQGTHQPQHF
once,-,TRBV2,CASSGGDQPQHF
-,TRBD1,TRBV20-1,CSASLDRGGQPQHF
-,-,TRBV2,CASSQQILSTDTQYF
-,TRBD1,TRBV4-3,CASSQGGGAWEAFF
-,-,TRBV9,CASSVGDPEIYEQYF
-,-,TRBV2,CASSDGIWGPYEQYF
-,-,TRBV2,CASSEATLRSPLHF
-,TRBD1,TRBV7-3,CASRQTGANTEAFF
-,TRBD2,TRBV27,CASSRLAVLSYEQYF
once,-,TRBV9,CASSVAGGINEKLFF
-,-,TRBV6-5,CASSYSMGSNSPLHF
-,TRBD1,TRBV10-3,CAINGDSGAFF
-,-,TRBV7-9,CASSSRPTGYDEQYF
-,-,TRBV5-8,CASIGVRGSSYNSPLHF
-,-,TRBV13,CASSLLHSLNTEAFF
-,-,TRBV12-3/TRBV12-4,CASRGTGRNIQYF
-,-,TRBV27,CASSPISPGYTEAFF
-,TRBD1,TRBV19,CATAGGYGYTF
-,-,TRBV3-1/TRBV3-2,CASSQGDPRGLSGIRQFF
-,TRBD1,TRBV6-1,CASSEIVFPGQGVRNGYTF
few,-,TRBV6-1,CASSDPVPYEQYF
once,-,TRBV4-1,CASSQGRALGPKNRDNYGYTF
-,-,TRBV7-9,CASTPFRTLLAKNIQYF
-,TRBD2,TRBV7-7,CASSPLPVAKRGGLRNEQFF